This entry is about one T cell receptor beta chain. Its target is unknown. This specimen comes from a study of shared clonotypes between healthy human individuals. At the level of the study: Plates per donor: three CD4 naive, three CD4 memory, two CD8 naive, one CD8 memory.

TCRdb's copy holds only in-frame clones and misses some; the assay was immunoSEQ multiplex PCR. The profile shows 1.4 million to 1.5 million clones, around 95% of them singletons. Germline V gives CDR1 MNHEY, CDR2 SMNVEV (reference sequence). This CDR3 region has 16 residues. Trimming took off 5 bases at V and 8 bases at J, with 24 bases between the two ends. Overall study findings and caveats: Some clonotypes were shared by all four sorted-subset donors, while others were not shared. The non-shared ones had lower generation probabilities than the shared ones. The naive CD4 repertoires of several donors were compared, and around 5.1% of clonotypes were shared.

The sequenced material came from naive CD4+ T cells sorted from blood. Subset in this sample: CD45RA+ positively selected. The receptor comes from a man aged 30 to 39 in good health. The rearrangement joins TRBV27 to TRBJ1-2, with D maybe TRBD1 (5 bases). In nucleotides, the CDR3 is TGTGCCAGCAGTCCCCGCGATCGGCAGGGAGTGAGAGGCTACACCTTC. It translates to CASSPRDRQGVRGYTF.